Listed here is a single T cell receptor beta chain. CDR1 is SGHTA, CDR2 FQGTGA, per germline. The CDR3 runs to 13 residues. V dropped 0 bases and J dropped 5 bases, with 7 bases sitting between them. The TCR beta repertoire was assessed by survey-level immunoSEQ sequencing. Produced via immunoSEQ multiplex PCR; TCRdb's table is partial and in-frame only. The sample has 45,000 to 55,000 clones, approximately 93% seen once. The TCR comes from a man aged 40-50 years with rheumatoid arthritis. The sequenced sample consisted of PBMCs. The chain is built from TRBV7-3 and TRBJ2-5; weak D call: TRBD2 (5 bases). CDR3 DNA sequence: TGTGCCAGCAGCTTAACATGGAGGGAGACCCAGTACTTC. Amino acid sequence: CASSLTWRETQYF. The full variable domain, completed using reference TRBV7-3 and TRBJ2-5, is GAGVSQTPSNKVTEKGKYVELRCDPISGHTALYWYRQSLGQGPEFLIYFQGTGAADDSGLPNDRFFAVRPEGSVSTLKIQRTERGDSAVYLCASSLTWRETQYFGPGTRLLVL.